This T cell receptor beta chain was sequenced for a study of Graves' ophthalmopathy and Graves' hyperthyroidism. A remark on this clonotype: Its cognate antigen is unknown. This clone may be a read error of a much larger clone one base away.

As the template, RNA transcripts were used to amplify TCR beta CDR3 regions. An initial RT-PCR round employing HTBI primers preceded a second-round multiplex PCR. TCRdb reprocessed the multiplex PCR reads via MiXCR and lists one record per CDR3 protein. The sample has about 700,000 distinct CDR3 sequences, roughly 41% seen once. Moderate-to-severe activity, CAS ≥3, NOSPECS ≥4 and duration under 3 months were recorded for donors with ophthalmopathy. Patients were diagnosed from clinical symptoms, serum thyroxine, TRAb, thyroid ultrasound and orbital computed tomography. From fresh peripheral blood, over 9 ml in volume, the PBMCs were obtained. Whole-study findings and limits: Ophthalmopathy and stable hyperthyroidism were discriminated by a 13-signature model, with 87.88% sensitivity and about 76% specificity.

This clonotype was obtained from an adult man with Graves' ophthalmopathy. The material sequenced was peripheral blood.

The CDR3 loop reads CASSLQGSSGNAIYF. Here the CDR3 DNA reads TGCGCCAGCAGCTTGCAGGGATCTTCTGGAAACGCCATATATTTT. This chain links TRBV5-1 with TRBJ1-3; the D gene is possibly TRBD1 (5 bases). This CDR3 region has 15 residues. CDR1 is SGHRS, CDR2 YFSETQ, per germline. Filled out from reference TRBV5-1 and TRBJ1-3, the complete variable domain reads KAGVTQTPRYLIKTRGQQVTLSCSPISGHRSVSWYQQTPGQGLQFLFEYFSETQRNKGNFPGRFSGRQFSNSRSEMNVSTLELGDSALYLCASSLQGSSGNAIYFGEGSWLTVV.